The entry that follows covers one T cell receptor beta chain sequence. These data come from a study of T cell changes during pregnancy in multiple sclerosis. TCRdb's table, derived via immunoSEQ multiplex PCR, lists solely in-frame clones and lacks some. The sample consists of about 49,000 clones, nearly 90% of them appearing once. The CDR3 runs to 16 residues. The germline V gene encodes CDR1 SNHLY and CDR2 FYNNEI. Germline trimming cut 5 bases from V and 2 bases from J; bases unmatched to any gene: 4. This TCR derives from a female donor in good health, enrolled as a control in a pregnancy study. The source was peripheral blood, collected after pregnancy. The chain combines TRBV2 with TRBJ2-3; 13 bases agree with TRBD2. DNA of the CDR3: TGTGCCAGCAGTTGGACTAGCGGGGGTACCACAGATACGCAGTATTTT. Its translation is CASSWTSGGTTDTQYF.